The rows below give T cell receptor beta chains drawn from one sample of a study of early stage breast cancer tumors. Method: immunoSEQ multiplex PCR; TCRdb's copy keeps in-frame clones and lacks some. Of tens of thousands of clones in the sample, 70% to 85% were seen once. The sample consisted of blood. Receptor source: a person between 55 and 70 years old with breast cancer. CDR3s include the opening cysteine and the closing phenylalanine or tryptophan. Each record gives: clone size, J gene, V gene, D gene, CDR3 DNA, CDR3 protein. The D gene is left open where the match is weak. Not all rows give a size; the values are once, few, many and, for expanded clones, a class.

. | TRBJ2-3 | TRBV13 | TRBD2 | TGTGCCAGCAGAGAAGGCGGGGGGGCTGTAGATACGCAGTATTTT | CASREGGGAVDTQYF
. | TRBJ2-7 | TRBV7-9 | . | TGTGCCAGCAGCTTAGACCCCCTCCAAAGGCGAGGGCAGTACTTC | CASSLDPLQRRGQYF
. | TRBJ2-1 | TRBV2 | . | TGTGCCAGCAGAGCCCGGACAGTCGACTACAATGAGCAGTTCTTC | CASRARTVDYNEQFF
. | TRBJ1-1 | TRBV2 | . | TGTGCCAGCAGTGGCGAGGGGTTTTCCACTGAAGCTTTCTTT | CASSGEGFSTEAFF
. | TRBJ2-4 | TRBV15 | . | TGTGCCACCAGCAGAGGCTCCGGGGTTAAGTACTTC | CATSRGSGVKYF
. | TRBJ1-5 | TRBV11-2 | . | TGTGCCAGCAGCCCAGGGGCCGACGGATCGCGCCCCCAGCATTTT | CASSPGADGSRPQHF
. | TRBJ1-5 | TRBV10-1 | TRBD1 | TGCGCCAGCAGGGGGACAGGGGGCTTCGATAGCAATCAGCCCCAGCATTTT | CASRGTGGFDSNQPQHF
. | TRBJ2-6 | TRBV10-3 | TRBD1 | TGTGCCATCAGTGCGGGGACAGGGGATATCTCTGGGGCCAACGTCCTGACTTTC | CAISAGTGDISGANVLTF
. | TRBJ2-3 | TRBV5-1 | . | TGCGCCAGCAGTAGCTGGGGGGCTAGCACAGATACGCAGTATTTT | CASSSWGASTDTQYF
. | TRBJ2-1 | TRBV15 | . | TGTGCCACCAGCAGAGATCGACCCGCTGAGCAGTTCTTC | CATSRDRPAEQFF
. | TRBJ2-3 | TRBV28 | TRBD1 | TGTGCCAGCAGTTGGGACAGGGTCACAGATACGCAGTATTTT | CASSWDRVTDTQYF
. | TRBJ2-2 | TRBV21-1 | . | TGTGCCAGCTACCCACCAGGTATTAACACCGGGGAGCTGTTTTTT | CASYPPGINTGELFF
. | TRBJ2-1 | TRBV18 | TRBD2 | TGTGCCAGCTCACGGGGGGGAACTTCGGATGAGCAGTTCTTC | CASSRGGTSDEQFF
. | TRBJ2-5 | TRBV5-1 | TRBD1 | TGCGCCAGCAGCTTGGCCACAGGGGTGCAAGAGACCCAGTACTTC | CASSLATGVQETQYF
. | TRBJ2-2 | TRBV11-3 | . | TGTGCCAGCAGCTCGCAGGGAGGAGACACCGGGGAGCTGTTTTTT | CASSSQGGDTGELFF
. | TRBJ2-5 | TRBV7-9 | . | TGTGCCAGCAGCTTTGGACAAGAGACCCAGTACTTC | CASSFGQETQYF
. | TRBJ1-3 | TRBV30 | . | TGTGCCTGGAATCGAGGAAACACCATATATTTT | CAWNRGNTIYF
few | TRBJ2-7 | TRBV20-1 | . | TGCAGTGCTAGAAAGGCCGGGGAGCAGTACTTC | CSARKAGEQYF
. | TRBJ2-3 | TRBV5-8 | . | TGTGCCAGCAGCTTGGGTACAGGCCCTACTAGCACAGATACGCAGTATTTT | CASSLGTGPTSTDTQYF
. | TRBJ2-1 | TRBV5-1 | TRBD1 | TGCGCCAGCAGCTTCAGGGGGACGAACAATGAGCAGTTCTTC | CASSFRGTNNEQFF
. | TRBJ2-5 | TRBV2 | . | TGTGCCAGCAGTGAAGCGAGGGGTACCAAAGAGACCCAGTACTTC | CASSEARGTKETQYF
. | TRBJ1-1 | TRBV7-3 | . | TGTGCCAGCAGCTCCGCTGTGAACACTGAGGCTTTCTTT | CASSSAVNTEAFF
few | TRBJ2-2 | TRBV19 | . | TGTGCCAGTAGTATGGACGGGGAGCTGTTTTTT | CASSMDGELFF
. | TRBJ1-5 | TRBV6-5 | TRBD1 | TGTGCCAGCAGTATGGGACAGGGGAGCAATCAGCCCCAGCATTTT | CASSMGQGSNQPQHF
. | TRBJ2-1 | TRBV4-2 | . | TGTGCCAGCAGCCAAGCCGCTCGGTCGAGCTCCTACAATGAGCAGTTCTTC | CASSQAARSSSYNEQFF
. | TRBJ2-3 | TRBV2 | TRBD1 | TGTGCCAGCAGTCCGGGACAGGGGGGAAGCACAGATACGCAGTATTTT | CASSPGQGGSTDTQYF
. | TRBJ1-1 | TRBV6-1 | . | TGTGCCAGCAATGGCCGGGCCTGGGAGGACACTGAAGCTTTCTTT | CASNGRAWEDTEAFF
. | TRBJ2-7 | TRBV11-2 | . | TGTGCCAGCAGCTTACTCGGGGGGCCAACGGACGAGCAGTACTTC | CASSLLGGPTDEQYF
. | TRBJ2-1 | TRBV9 | . | TGTGCCAGCAAACGCGAGCAGTTCTTC | CASKREQFF
. | TRBJ1-1 | TRBV5-4 | TRBD1 | TGTGCCAGCAGCGCAGGGGGAGATGAAAACACTGAAGCTTTCTTT | CASSAGGDENTEAFF
. | TRBJ2-3 | TRBV27 | . | TGTGCCAGCAGTTTAGGGTCATACTCCACAGATACGCAGTATTTT | CASSLGSYSTDTQYF
few | TRBJ1-1 | TRBV25-1 | . | TGTGCCAGCAGTGAATCTTTCGCCAGAACCGTCTTT | CASSESFARTVF
. | TRBJ2-2 | TRBV7-3 | . | TGTGCCAGCAGCTTAGACAGAGCGAACACCGGGGAGCTGTTTTTT | CASSLDRANTGELFF
. | TRBJ2-1 | TRBV6-5 | TRBD2 | TGTGCCAGCACCAAGACTAGCGGGCGGTACAATGAGCAGTTCTTC | CASTKTSGRYNEQFF
. | TRBJ2-5 | TRBV9 | TRBD2 | TGTGCCAGCAGCGCGACTAGCATGGAGACCCAGTACTTC | CASSATSMETQYF
few | TRBJ2-3 | TRBV6-1 | . | TGTGCCAGCAGTGGGGATTTAACAGATACGCAGTATTTT | CASSGDLTDTQYF
. | TRBJ1-5 | TRBV18 | . | TGTGCCAGCTCATCGGGGCAGGGGTCCCAGGAGCCCCAGCATTTT | CASSSGQGSQEPQHF
. | TRBJ2-3 | TRBV5-5 | . | TGTGCCAGCAGCTTGGGGAACATGGGGGCAGATACGCAGTATTTT | CASSLGNMGADTQYF
. | TRBJ2-5 | TRBV6-1 | . | TGTGCCAGCAGTGAATTAGGACCCCTAGGGGAGACCCAGTACTTC | CASSELGPLGETQYF
. | TRBJ2-7 | TRBV7-8 | . | TGTGCCAGCAGCCTACCCGGCGGCTACGAGCAGTACTTC | CASSLPGGYEQYF
once | TRBJ2-6 | TRBV7-9 | . | TGTGCCAGCAGCTCGCGGGACACCCCAATCGTCCTGACTTTC | CASSSRDTPIVLTF
. | TRBJ1-4 | TRBV28 | . | TGTGCCAGCAGTTTAACCGGTGATAATGAAAAACTGTTTTTT | CASSLTGDNEKLFF
. | TRBJ2-3 | TRBV2 | TRBD2 | TGTGCCAGCAGTCGGACTAGCGGAACCACAGATACGCAGTATTTT | CASSRTSGTTDTQYF
. | TRBJ2-7 | TRBV7-6 | . | TGTGCCAGCAGCGCCACAGGAGGCTACGAGCAGTACTTC | CASSATGGYEQYF
. | TRBJ2-1 | TRBV5-4 | TRBD2 | TGTGCCAGCAGCTTTCTAAGATCTAGCGGGCCGAGCTCCTACAATGAGCAGTTCTTC | CASSFLRSSGPSSYNEQFF
. | TRBJ2-3 | TRBV5-1 | TRBD2 | TGCGCCAGCAGTTACAGCGGGGCAGATACGCAGTATTTT | CASSYSGADTQYF
. | TRBJ1-4 | TRBV18 | . | TGTGCCAGCTCACCCGGAAACGATATTAATGAAAAACTGTTTTTT | CASSPGNDINEKLFF
. | TRBJ2-7 | TRBV28 | . | TGTGCCAGCAGTCCCCCAGGGGGGAGGAACTACGAGCAGTACTTC | CASSPPGGRNYEQYF